Below are 8 T cell receptor beta chains sequenced from a single sample in a study of post-analysis software for immune sequencing data. Notes on the study in general: TRBV5-6, TRBV5-1 and TRBV20-1 were among a handful of TRBV segments more frequent in patients than controls.

TCR beta cDNA libraries had unique molecular identifiers. TCRdb itself ran the PCR reads through MiXCR, one entry per CDR3 protein. The sample includes approximately 730,000 distinct CDR3 sequences, roughly 27% seen only once; the top ten take around 0.55%. The antigens for these receptors are not known. Sequencing input: blood. The receptor source for this set is a girl aged 10-17 years with multiple sclerosis.

The V gene is TRBV20-1, the J gene TRBJ2-1; 16 nucleotides align to TRBD2. The CDR3 spans 15 residues. Trimming at V came to 5 bases and at J to 10 bases, leaving 8 bases not matched to a gene. Germline V gene sequence: CDR1 DFQATT, CDR2 SNEGSKA (reference sequence). The CDR3 spells CSALTGTSGRGEQFF. CDR3 coding DNA: TGCAGTGCTCTTACCGGGACTAGCGGGAGGGGCGAGCAGTTCTTC.

The chain carries TRBV3-1 and TRBJ2-1; no clear D gene. This CDR3 is built from 14 residues. Trimming removed 0 bases from V and 3 bases from J, with 6 bases in between. CDR1 is LGHDT, CDR2 YNNKEL, per germline (reference sequence). For the CDR3, the DNA is TGTGCCAGCAGCCAAGATCTGGTCTACAATGAGCAGTTCTTC. This gives the protein CASSQDLVYNEQFF.

This clonotype showed up just a few times. The chain has TRBV20-1 and TRBJ1-4; 8 bases are a match to TRBD1. The CDR3 sequence is 15 residues long. Germline CDR1 and CDR2: DFQATT and SNEGSKA (reference sequence). Unmatched junction bases numbered 11, after V lost 6 bases and J lost 5 bases. CDR3: CSATDRAALNEKLFF. Here the CDR3 DNA reads TGCAGTGCAACGGACAGGGCGGCGCTCAATGAAAAACTGTTTTTT.

There are a few counts of this clonotype. The chain uses TRBV20-1 and TRBJ2-7; 9 positions match TRBD2. V lost 6 bases and J lost 3; bases outside the gene matches: 6. Germline V lookup: CDR1 DFQATT, CDR2 SNEGSKA (reference sequence). The CDR3 consists of 13 residues. In DNA form, the CDR3 reads TGCAGTGCCAAACTAGCGGGCTACTACGAGCAGTACTTC. Its translation is CSAKLAGYYEQYF.

This clonotype appeared a single time. V gene TRBV6-2 or TRBV6-3 combines with J gene TRBJ2-3, with D perhaps given as TRBD1 or TRBD2 (7 bases each). V shed 5 bases and J shed 5 bases, with 17 bases lying between them. The germline CDR1 and CDR2 sequences are MNHEY and SVGEGT. The CDR3 has 15 amino acids. The CDR3: CASSRDRDYGDTQYF. CDR3 in DNA: TGTGCCAGCAGTCGTGACAGGGACTATGGAGATACGCAGTATTTT.

This clonotype was counted ten times or more. J is TRBJ2-7 and V is TRBV12-3 or TRBV12-4; TRBD1 might be the D (6 bases). The CDR3 runs 14 residues. V was pared by 5 bases and J by 6 bases, with 17 bases between. CDR3 sequence reads: CASSQKTGTAEQYF. The CDR3 DNA follows: TGTGCCAGCAGTCAAAAGACAGGTACGGCCGAGCAGTACTTC.

This chain joins TRBV20-1 and TRBJ2-3; 13 bases are a match to TRBD2. The length of the CDR3 is 16 residues. Germline V gene lookup returns CDR1 DFQATT and CDR2 SNEGSKA (reference sequence). Trimming removed 3 bases from V and 3 bases from J; junction bases left unmatched: 6. The CDR3 here is CSASRTSGSKTDTQYF. DNA of the CDR3: TGCAGTGCTAGCAGGACTAGCGGGAGTAAGACAGATACGCAGTATTTT.

This clonotype was found once. In this CDR3 the conserved last residue, phenylalanine or tryptophan, is missing, so a read error is likely. The CDR3 is CASSSPTGNTDTQYL. DNA of the CDR3: TGCGCCAGCAGCTCCCCCACTGGAAACACAGATACGCAGTATTTG. The genes are TRBV5-1 and TRBJ2-3, with D unclear. This CDR3 is 15 amino acids long. Deletions cut 3 bases from V and 2 bases from J, with 13 bases between. From germline, CDR1 is SGHRS and CDR2 YFSETQ.